The 12 T cell receptor beta chains presented below share a single source sample, sequenced in a study of control samples from healthy donors and cancer patients. The protocol was immunoSEQ multiplex PCR, while the TCRdb copy is restricted to in-frame clones and leaves out a portion. Seen here are about 270,000 clones, approximately 80% observed once, and the top ten hold roughly 15%. Input material: PBMCs. Receptor source: an older woman with lung cancer.

This sequence joins TRBV7-9 and TRBJ2-7; D not resolved. CDR1 is SEHNR, CDR2 FQNEAQ, per germline (reference sequence). The CDR3 totals 15 residues. The V gene lost 5 bases and the J gene lost 1 base, with 15 bases spanning the gap. The CDR3 bases are TGTGCCAGCAGCCCCAGAGGTGGGGTTTCCTACGAGCAGTACTTC. Its protein is CASSPRGGVSYEQYF.

The rearrangement links TRBV21-1 to TRBJ2-7; the table's D call, TRBD2, has no DNA check behind it. TRBV21-1 is marked as a pseudogene. This CDR3 has 16 amino acids. The CDR3 DNA reads as TGTGCCAGCAGCAAAACGAAGCGGGGGGGATCCTACGAGCAGTACTTC. Amino acid sequence: CASSKTKRGGSYEQYF.

This clone is a singleton in its sample. The chain joins TRBV5-6 to TRBJ2-7; tentative D call: TRBD2 (6 bases). The CDR3 runs to 14 residues. The V and J ends lost 2 bases and 7 bases respectively, with 16 bases between them. The V gene's germline CDR1 is SGHDT and CDR2 YYEEEE. The CDR3 sequence is CASSFGAGTEEQYF. DNA for the CDR3: TGTGCCAGCAGCTTCGGGGCGGGGACGGAAGAGCAGTACTTC.

This chain links TRBV2 with TRBJ2-1; 13 bases line up with TRBD2. Germline values: CDR1 SNHLY, CDR2 FYNNEI. This CDR3 comprises 15 residues. J lost 10 bases, V lost 8 bases, and 11 bases had no gene match. CDR3 protein: CASGPLPGLAGEQFF. The DNA for the CDR3 is TGTGCCAGCGGCCCCCTCCCGGGACTAGCGGGGGAGCAGTTCTTC. Supplemented by reference TRBV2 and TRBJ2-1, the full variable domain reads EPEVTQTPSHQVTQMGQEVILRCVPISNHLYFYWYRQILGQKVEFLVSFYNNEISEKSEIFDDQFSVERPDGSNFTLKIRSTKLEDSAMYFCASGPLPGLAGEQFFGPGTRLTVL.

The chain recombines TRBV5-1 with TRBJ2-2; D possibly corresponds to TRBD2 (5 bases). The CDR3 runs to 15 residues. The V and J ends lost 0 bases and 6 bases respectively, with 12 bases between them. Germline V CDR1 and CDR2: SGHRS, YFSETQ. The chain's CDR3 is CASSLEGESAGELFF. As DNA, the CDR3 is TGCGCCAGCAGCTTGGAGGGAGAAAGCGCCGGGGAGCTGTTTTTT.

This sequence joins TRBV12-3 or TRBV12-4 and TRBJ2-7; D gene ambiguous. V lost 4 bases and J lost 1, with 8 bases in between. CDR3 length equals 13 residues. CDR3 nucleotides: TGTGCCAGCAGTTGGTGGGATTCCTACGAGCAGTACTTC. This encodes CASSWWDSYEQYF.

In its sample, this clone is medium-sized (0.01 to 0.1%). The genes are TRBV20-1 and TRBJ1-2; tentatively, D is TRBD1 (5 bases). CDR1 DFQATT and CDR2 SNEGSKA come from the germline V gene (reference sequence). V dropped 3 bases and J dropped 7 bases, with 18 bases sitting between them. The CDR3 covers 14 residues. CDR3 loop: CSASLRGLSFGYTF. The CDR3 DNA sequence: TGCAGTGCTAGTCTTCGGGGACTATCGTTTGGCTACACCTTC.

The chain combines TRBV6-5 with TRBJ1-6; no firm D call. The length of the CDR3 is 14 residues. CDR1 is MNHEY, CDR2 SVGAGI, per germline. The ends were cut back, 5 bases at V and 4 bases at J, with 9 bases in the middle. The CDR3 bases are TGTGCCAGCAGTCTGGGCCTTTATAATTCACCCCTCCACTTT. This encodes CASSLGLYNSPLHF.

The chain has TRBV5-5 and TRBJ2-7, with 7 bases lining up with TRBD1. J was trimmed by 6 bases and V by 5 bases; bases with no gene match: 14. Germline V gene lookup returns CDR1 SGHKS and CDR2 YYEKEE (reference sequence). This CDR3 region has 15 residues. CDR3 nucleotides: TGTGCCAGCAGTTCACAGGGGATTTTCATCCGCGAGCAGTACTTC. Protein product: CASSSQGIFIREQYF. The complete variable domain, with remaining parts taken from reference TRBV5-5 and TRBJ2-7, reads DAGVTQSPTHLIKTRGQQVTLRCSPISGHKSVSWYQQVLGQGPQFIFQYYEKEERGRGNFPDRFSARQFPNYSSELNVNALLLGDSALYLCASSSQGIFIREQYFGPGTRLTVT.

The CDR3 DNA sequence: TGTGCCAGCAGTTTAAGGTTGAGGGCCGAGCAGTACTTC. Translating gives CASSLRLRAEQYF. The chain is built from TRBV12-3 or TRBV12-4 and TRBJ2-7, with D possibly matching TRBD2 (5 bases). The ends were cut back, 2 bases at V and 6 bases at J, with 11 bases in the middle. CDR3 size: 13 residues.

The V call is TRBV5-1, the J call TRBJ1-2; D gene uncertain. Germline V gene data show CDR1 as SGHRS and CDR2 as YFSETQ. The V and J ends lost 0 bases and 7 bases respectively, with 7 bases between them. The CDR3 length is 12 residues. The CDR3 nucleotides read TGCGCCAGCAGCTTGGAGAGAGGTGGCTACACCTTC. Its translation is CASSLERGGYTF.

The V and J genes are TRBV28 and TRBJ1-2, with TRBD1 as a possible D gene (5 bases). Germline CDR1 is MDHEN and CDR2 is SYDVKM. With 2 bases removed from V and 0 bases from J, the gap between germline ends came to 16 bases. The CDR3 covers 17 residues. CDR3 bases: TGTGCCAGCAGTTTAGTGGGGACGGCTCTCTCTAACTATGGCTACACCTTC. Its protein product is CASSLVGTALSNYGYTF.